A selection of T cell receptor beta chains follows, all from one sample in a study of cytotoxic CD8 clonotypes in ibrutinib-treated CLL. The repertoire was sequenced with immunoSEQ multiplex PCR; TCRdb's copy has only in-frame clones and lacks some. The data contain 150,000 or so clones, around 81% of them singletons. The source was PBMCs, collected after 36 months of ibrutinib treatment. These receptors were collected from a human donor with chronic lymphocytic leukemia. Both conserved end residues are part of each CDR3. The order of the fields is D gene, J gene, V gene, clone size, CDR3 DNA, CDR3 protein. The D gene is left open where the match is weak. The size of a clone is reported for some rows only, either as once, few or many, or as a class for expanded clones.

d_gene: .; j_gene: TRBJ2-1; v_gene: TRBV19; abundance: .; CDR3nt: TGTGCCAGTAAGGGGAATGAGCAGTTCTTC; CDR3aa: CASKGNEQFF
d_gene: .; j_gene: TRBJ1-5; v_gene: TRBV30; abundance: once; CDR3nt: TGTGCCTGGAGTGTACTGGGAAATCAGCCCCAGCATTTT; CDR3aa: CAWSVLGNQPQHF
d_gene: TRBD2; j_gene: TRBJ2-7; v_gene: TRBV5-1; abundance: .; CDR3nt: TGCGCCAGCAGCTTGGGACTAGCGGGGGCTCGCGAGCAGTACTTC; CDR3aa: CASSLGLAGAREQYF
d_gene: TRBD2; j_gene: TRBJ2-7; v_gene: TRBV5-1; abundance: .; CDR3nt: TGCGCCAGCAGCTTGGAGCTAGCGGGAGTTCGGGAGCAGTACTTC; CDR3aa: CASSLELAGVREQYF
d_gene: .; j_gene: TRBJ1-6; v_gene: TRBV28; abundance: .; CDR3nt: TGTGCCAGCAGGGGAATTAGGAATTCACCCCTCCACTTT; CDR3aa: CASRGIRNSPLHF
d_gene: .; j_gene: TRBJ1-2; v_gene: TRBV7-2; abundance: many; CDR3nt: TGTGCCAGCAGCTATTTCTATGGCTACACCTTC; CDR3aa: CASSYFYGYTF
d_gene: .; j_gene: TRBJ2-1; v_gene: TRBV7-3; abundance: .; CDR3nt: TGTGCCAGCAGCTTAGGTACTAGTACTTACAATGAGCAGTTCTTC; CDR3aa: CASSLGTSTYNEQFF
d_gene: TRBD1; j_gene: TRBJ1-1; v_gene: TRBV11-2; abundance: .; CDR3nt: TGTGCCAGCAGCATGCTACAGGGGGCGGTAGGAACTGAAGCTTTCTTT; CDR3aa: CASSMLQGAVGTEAFF
d_gene: TRBD2; j_gene: TRBJ2-3; v_gene: TRBV5-1; abundance: .; CDR3nt: TGCGCCAGCAGCCCCATTCCGGCGGGGGGCGGAGATACGCAGTATTTT; CDR3aa: CASSPIPAGGGDTQYF
d_gene: TRBD1; j_gene: TRBJ1-5; v_gene: TRBV27; abundance: .; CDR3nt: TGTGCCAGCAGTTCGCAGGGGGCGATTCAGCCCCAGCATTTT; CDR3aa: CASSSQGAIQPQHF
d_gene: .; j_gene: TRBJ1-5; v_gene: TRBV2; abundance: few; CDR3nt: TGTGCCAGCAGCCTGGGGTTGGATCAGCCCCAGCATTTT; CDR3aa: CASSLGLDQPQHF
d_gene: .; j_gene: TRBJ1-6; v_gene: TRBV28; abundance: .; CDR3nt: TGTGCCAGCAGTTTTGGGGGGGCCCTGAATTCACCCCTCCACTTT; CDR3aa: CASSFGGALNSPLHF
d_gene: TRBD2; j_gene: TRBJ2-3; v_gene: TRBV7-8; abundance: .; CDR3nt: TGTGCCAGCAGCTTACTAGCGGGAGGGCCTGAGACAGATACGCAGTATTTT; CDR3aa: CASSLLAGGPETDTQYF
d_gene: TRBD1; j_gene: TRBJ1-2; v_gene: TRBV27; abundance: .; CDR3nt: TGTGCCAGCAGTTTAATGTGGGGACAGGGAACCTATGGCTACACCTTC; CDR3aa: CASSLMWGQGTYGYTF
d_gene: .; j_gene: TRBJ1-2; v_gene: TRBV5-4; abundance: .; CDR3nt: TGTGCCAGCAGCTTGGTAGGCTTTAACTATGGCTACACCTTC; CDR3aa: CASSLVGFNYGYTF
d_gene: .; j_gene: TRBJ1-5; v_gene: TRBV7-9; abundance: once; CDR3nt: TGTGCCACCTCGACCCCGGGGGCACATCAGCCCCAGCATTTT; CDR3aa: CATSTPGAHQPQHF
d_gene: .; j_gene: TRBJ1-4; v_gene: TRBV5-1; abundance: .; CDR3nt: TGCGCCAGCACTCTGGATACGGGGGAAAAACTGTTTTTT; CDR3aa: CASTLDTGEKLFF
d_gene: .; j_gene: TRBJ2-7; v_gene: TRBV4-1; abundance: .; CDR3nt: TGCGCCAGCAGCGAATCTCGGGGACGGTACGAGCAGTACTTC; CDR3aa: CASSESRGRYEQYF
d_gene: TRBD1; j_gene: TRBJ2-5; v_gene: TRBV7-9; abundance: .; CDR3nt: TGTGCCAGCGTTTGGACAGGGGGCGACCAAGAGACCCAGTACTTC; CDR3aa: CASVWTGGDQETQYF
d_gene: TRBD1; j_gene: TRBJ2-2; v_gene: TRBV18; abundance: .; CDR3nt: TGTGCCAGCTCACCGGGACAGGGGATCATTCGGGAGCTGTTTTTT; CDR3aa: CASSPGQGIIRELFF
d_gene: .; j_gene: TRBJ1-4; v_gene: TRBV4-1; abundance: .; CDR3nt: TGCGCCAGCAGCCAAGGGCGTGGACCTGAAAAACTGTTTTTT; CDR3aa: CASSQGRGPEKLFF
d_gene: .; j_gene: TRBJ1-5; v_gene: TRBV27; abundance: .; CDR3nt: TGTGCCAGCAGTTTACAGGGGAGCAATCAGCCCCAGCATTTT; CDR3aa: CASSLQGSNQPQHF
d_gene: TRBD1; j_gene: TRBJ2-5; v_gene: TRBV18; abundance: .; CDR3nt: TGTGCCAGCTCACCGTTCCCGACAGGGGTCGAGACCCAGTACTTC; CDR3aa: CASSPFPTGVETQYF
d_gene: .; j_gene: TRBJ1-2; v_gene: TRBV27; abundance: .; CDR3nt: TGTGCCAGCAGTTTGGGCAGGCGAATCTATGGCTACACCTTC; CDR3aa: CASSLGRRIYGYTF
d_gene: TRBD1; j_gene: TRBJ2-7; v_gene: TRBV19; abundance: .; CDR3nt: TGTGCCAGTAGCATAGGGGGCCTCTGGACAGGATTCTCCTACGAGCAGTACTTC; CDR3aa: CASSIGGLWTGFSYEQYF
d_gene: .; j_gene: TRBJ1-4; v_gene: TRBV23-1; abundance: .; CDR3nt: TGCGCCAGCAGTCAACAGGGGAAAAAAGGGACTAATGAAAAACTGTTTTTT; CDR3aa: CASSQQGKKGTNEKLFF
d_gene: .; j_gene: TRBJ2-7; v_gene: TRBV27; abundance: .; CDR3nt: TGTGCCAGCAGTGAAAGGTGGCAGTTCGAGCAGTACTTC; CDR3aa: CASSERWQFEQYF
d_gene: .; j_gene: TRBJ2-5; v_gene: TRBV29-1; abundance: .; CDR3nt: TGCAGCGTTGAAGATTATGGCGTGGAGACCCAGTACTTC; CDR3aa: CSVEDYGVETQYF
d_gene: .; j_gene: TRBJ1-2; v_gene: TRBV19; abundance: .; CDR3nt: TGTGCCAGTAGTAAACAGGGAAACTATGGCTACACCTTC; CDR3aa: CASSKQGNYGYTF
d_gene: .; j_gene: TRBJ2-7; v_gene: TRBV5-6; abundance: .; CDR3nt: TGTGCCAGCAGCGGGTCCGGGTATGCAGAGCAGTACTTC; CDR3aa: CASSGSGYAEQYF
d_gene: .; j_gene: TRBJ2-1; v_gene: TRBV9; abundance: .; CDR3nt: TGTGCCAGCAGCGTAGTAAGCGGCTTTAACAATGAGCAGTTCTTC; CDR3aa: CASSVVSGFNNEQFF
d_gene: .; j_gene: TRBJ2-5; v_gene: TRBV5-1; abundance: .; CDR3nt: TGCGCCAGCAGCGTTCAGCGGCCCCAAGAGACCCAGTACTTC; CDR3aa: CASSVQRPQETQYF
d_gene: .; j_gene: TRBJ1-4; v_gene: TRBV27; abundance: .; CDR3nt: TGTGCCAGCAGCTCCAATCGGGGCTCAGGGGAAAAACTGTTTTTT; CDR3aa: CASSSNRGSGEKLFF
d_gene: TRBD1; j_gene: TRBJ1-3; v_gene: TRBV11-3; abundance: .; CDR3nt: TGTGCCAGCAGCTCCGGGACAGGGGCTGGAAACACCATATATTTT; CDR3aa: CASSSGTGAGNTIYF
d_gene: TRBD2; j_gene: TRBJ2-7; v_gene: TRBV9; abundance: .; CDR3nt: TGTGCCAGCAGCGCGGGACTAGCTGCTCGTGAGCAGTACTTC; CDR3aa: CASSAGLAAREQYF
d_gene: .; j_gene: TRBJ1-1; v_gene: TRBV6-6; abundance: .; CDR3nt: TGTGCCAGCAGTTACGCCCCTGGGACTGAAGCTTTCTTT; CDR3aa: CASSYAPGTEAFF
d_gene: .; j_gene: TRBJ2-2; v_gene: TRBV18; abundance: .; CDR3nt: TGTGCCAGCTCACCACCGGCAGGGACCGGGGAGCTGTTTTTT; CDR3aa: CASSPPAGTGELFF
d_gene: TRBD1; j_gene: TRBJ1-2; v_gene: TRBV5-8; abundance: once; CDR3nt: TGTGCCAGCAGCCCGCGGACAGGGGGCTACTATGGCTACACCTTC; CDR3aa: CASSPRTGGYYGYTF
d_gene: .; j_gene: TRBJ1-3; v_gene: TRBV11-2; abundance: .; CDR3nt: TGTGCCAGCAACTCGGGGGGTGGAAACACCATATATTTT; CDR3aa: CASNSGGGNTIYF
d_gene: TRBD1; j_gene: TRBJ2-7; v_gene: TRBV2; abundance: .; CDR3nt: TGTGCCAGCAGTACCCCTCGACTCCGGGACAGGGAACCCCACGAGCAGTACTTC; CDR3aa: CASSTPRLRDREPHEQYF